The 18 T cell receptor beta chains below were found in one sample sequenced in a study of cytomegalovirus exposure and HLA in healthy donors (dated 2017 in TCRdb). The receptor library was made with the immunoSEQ multiplex PCR assay. A mixture of 60 forward primers for TCR Vbeta segments and 13 reverse primers for TCR Jbeta segments was used in the multiplex PCR. Not all clones reach the TCRdb copy of this immuneACCESS table, which keeps in-frame sequences only. Checked studies attribute under half of the gap to unresolved V genes and leave the rest unexplained. Present in this sample are about 170,000 clones, approximately 80% of which were seen just once. The ten biggest clones cover 4.9% of the sample. Sample: PBMCs. These receptors all come from a woman in her late teens or twenties in good health and CMV-seropositive.

On this clone: Additional DNA sequences in this sample encode the identical CDR3. V and J are TRBV5-4 and TRBJ1-2; TRBD1 agrees at 8 bases. Germline V gene sequence: CDR1 SGHNT, CDR2 YYREEE (reference sequence). CDR3 size: 13 residues. J lost 7 bases, V lost 0 bases, and 2 bases had no gene match. This CDR3 is CASSLGGTGGYTF. In DNA, the CDR3 is TGTGCCAGCAGCTTGGGGGGGACAGGTGGCTACACCTTC. Full variable domain (outside the CDR3, taken from reference TRBV5-4 and TRBJ1-2): ETGVTQSPTHLIKTRGQQVTLRCSSQSGHNTVSWYQQALGQGPQFIFQYYREEENGRGNFPPRFSGLQFPNYSSELNVNALELDDSALYLCASSLGGTGGYTFGSGTRLTVV.

The rearrangement uses TRBV18 and TRBJ1-1; possible D gene TRBD1, 5 bases. This CDR3 is built from 13 residues. The germline CDR1 and CDR2 sequences are KGHSH and LQKENI. The V and J ends lost 6 bases and 1 base respectively, with 9 bases between them. The CDR3 DNA follows: TGTGCCAGCTCCCAAGGGGAGAACACTGAAGCTTTCTTT. Translating it yields CASSQGENTEAFF.

This clone came up once. The rearrangement joins TRBV5-4 to TRBJ2-1, with TRBD1 as a possible D gene (6 bases). The germline V and J ends were trimmed by 0 bases and 2 bases, with 9 bases remaining between them. Germline V gives CDR1 SGHNT, CDR2 YYREEE (reference sequence). CDR3 size: 15 residues. CDR3 bases: TGTGCCAGCAGCTTGGGACAGGAGCCCTACAATGAGCAGTTCTTC. It specifies CASSLGQEPYNEQFF.

V gene TRBV11-2 combines with J gene TRBJ2-5; perhaps TRBD1 as D (5 bases). V dropped 5 bases and J dropped 1 base, with 14 bases sitting between them. The V gene's germline CDR1 is SGHAT and CDR2 FQNNGV. CDR3 size: 15 residues. Here the CDR3 reads CASSPERQPQETQYF. The CDR3 nucleotides are TGTGCCAGCAGCCCAGAAAGACAGCCCCAAGAGACCCAGTACTTC.

Only a few counts were recorded for this clone. The chain uses TRBV29-1 and TRBJ2-3; 7 bases align to TRBD1. The J segment lost 1 base and the V segment lost 7 bases, leaving 5 bases of the junction unmatched. The CDR3 totals 13 residues. Germline V lookup: CDR1 SQVTM, CDR2 ANQGSEA. The CDR3 protein is CSGSTGRTDTQYF. CDR3 DNA: TGCAGCGGCTCGACAGGGCGCACAGATACGCAGTATTTT.

The chain is built from TRBV6-5 and TRBJ1-1; D unresolved. Trimming pared 0 bases from V and 4 bases from J, leaving 15 bases between. Germline CDR1 is MNHEY and CDR2 is SVGAGI. The CDR3 spans 16 residues. This CDR3 is CASSYSVPSGSTEAFF. CDR3 coding DNA: TGTGCCAGCAGTTACTCGGTACCTTCCGGGAGCACTGAAGCTTTCTTT.

The chain joins TRBV19 to TRBJ2-1; 8 positions agree with TRBD1. Germline loops: CDR1 LNHDA, CDR2 SQIVND (reference sequence). J lost 6 bases, V lost 4 bases, and 5 bases had no gene match. The length of the CDR3 is 14 residues. CDR3 in DNA: TGTGCCAGTAGTACCGGACAGGGAGGCAATGAGCAGTTCTTC. Encoded protein: CASSTGQGGNEQFF.

V usage is TRBV4-3 and J usage is TRBJ1-5, with D maybe TRBD1 (6 bases). Germline CDR1 and CDR2: LGHNA and YSLEER. CDR3 length: 16 amino acids. V lost 2 bases and J lost 6, with 17 bases in between. In nucleotides, the CDR3 is TGCGCCAGCAGCCAAACCACAGGGAGGGGAGGTCAGCCCCAGCATTTT. It yields the protein CASSQTTGRGGQPQHF.

The V call is TRBV6-1, the J call TRBJ2-5, with 11 bases fitting TRBD2. The closer fit of TRBJ2-7 to the DNA end suggests the J call may be wrong. CDR1 and CDR2 (germline): MNHNS, SASEGT. The CDR3 length is 15 residues. The CDR3 coding sequence is TGTGCCAGCACCCAACTAGCGGGGGTTGCCTACGAGCAGTACTTC. Amino acid sequence: CASTQLAGVAYEQYF.

V and J are TRBV6-5 and TRBJ2-2; maybe TRBD2 (5 bases). There are 16 residues in the CDR3. Germline CDR1 and CDR2: MNHEY and SVGAGI. Trimming stripped 2 bases from V and 5 bases from J, with 15 bases between. CDR3 sequence: CASSYASREWTGELFF. In nucleotides, the CDR3 is TGTGCCAGCAGTTACGCCTCTAGGGAGTGGACCGGGGAGCTGTTTTTT.

The V gene is TRBV7-2, the J gene TRBJ2-2; TRBD2 agrees at 8 bases. The CDR3 extends over 16 amino acids. Germline values: CDR1 SGHTA, CDR2 FQGNSA. The ends lost 4 bases at V and 3 bases at J; junction bases unmatched: 7. The CDR3 here is CASSSYGGADTGELFF. DNA for the CDR3: TGTGCCAGCAGCTCTTACGGGGGGGCGGACACCGGGGAGCTGTTTTTT.

The V and J genes are TRBV6-5 and TRBJ1-3, with D unresolved. V was clipped by 10 bases and J by 0 bases, with 7 bases between them. Looked up from germline, CDR1 is MNHEY and CDR2 is SVGAGI. This CDR3 region has 12 residues. CDR3: CATRSSGNTIYF. The CDR3 DNA is TGTGCCACCAGGAGCTCTGGAAACACCATATATTTT.

V usage is TRBV7-9 and J usage is TRBJ1-3, with D unclear. The CDR3 has 14 amino acids. Trimming pared 3 bases from V and 2 bases from J, leaving 8 bases between. CDR1 SEHNR and CDR2 FQNEAQ come from the germline V gene (reference sequence). CDR3: CASSLAGTGNTIYF. Written as DNA, the CDR3 is TGTGCCAGCAGCTTGGCGGGCACTGGAAACACCATATATTTT.

This clone was found a few times. V is TRBV11-2 and J is TRBJ2-2; TRBD2 matches at 15 bases. In germline, CDR1 is SGHAT, CDR2 FQNNGV. The CDR3 runs to 19 residues. The ends lost 5 bases at V and 2 bases at J; junction bases unmatched: 9. The CDR3 reads CASSGKGLAGGPNTGELFF. DNA for the CDR3: TGTGCCAGCAGCGGAAAGGGACTAGCGGGGGGCCCCAACACCGGGGAGCTGTTTTTT.

The gene calls are TRBV6-1 and TRBJ2-1; TRBD1 agrees at 9 bases. This CDR3 comprises 15 residues. CDR1 and CDR2 (germline): MNHNS, SASEGT. Germline trimming cut 3 bases from V and 8 bases from J; bases unmatched to any gene: 8. The DNA of the CDR3 is TGTGCCAGCAGTGACCGGGACAGGGTATTCGATGAGCAGTTCTTC. Amino acid sequence: CASSDRDRVFDEQFF.

The V gene is TRBV13, the J gene TRBJ1-4; 7 bases agree with TRBD1. The CDR3 loop spans 15 amino acids. CDR1 and CDR2 (germline): PRHDT, FYEKMQ (reference sequence). Trimming at V came to 5 bases and at J to 6 bases, leaving 9 bases not matched to a gene. The CDR3 sequence is CASSGNRGPDEKLFF. For the CDR3, the DNA is TGTGCCAGCAGCGGAAACAGGGGCCCTGATGAAAAACTGTTTTTT.

In this sample, this clone turned up a few times. In nucleotides, the CDR3 is TGTGCCAGCAGTCCGACTAGCGCCGATCTGGATACGCAGTATTTT. Encoded protein: CASSPTSADLDTQYF. The chain combines TRBV6-6 with TRBJ2-3, with TRBD2 matching 8 bases. CDR1 is MNHNY and CDR2 is SVGAGI in the germline V gene (reference sequence). The ends lost 5 bases at V and 6 bases at J; junction bases unmatched: 10. The length of the CDR3 is 15 residues.

V gene TRBV29-1 combines with J gene TRBJ1-1; no clear D gene. Trimming removed 5 bases at V and 3 bases at J, with 13 bases between. Per the germline V gene, CDR1 is SQVTM and CDR2 is ANQGSEA. This CDR3 is built from 13 residues. CDR3 sequence (DNA): TGCAGCGTTCGGGTAGGGAGTTACACTGAAGCTTTCTTT. Translation: CSVRVGSYTEAFF.